The T cell receptor beta chain under discussion was sequenced for a study of blood T cell repertoires in COVID-19. The data were produced by immunoSEQ multiplex PCR, yet TCRdb's version contains in-frame clones alone and is incomplete. The data hold 230,000 or so clones, with less than 90% observed a single time. Between the trimmed V and J ends, which lost 2 bases and 5 bases, there was a span of 12 bases. The germline V gene has CDR1 MNHEY and CDR2 SVGAGI. The CDR3 length is 15 residues. The sequence was collected from a young man with active or convalescent COVID-19. Sample: peripheral blood. This chain connects TRBV6-5 to TRBJ1-4; TRBD1 might be the D (5 bases). CDR3 protein: CASSYPSRGNEKLFF. The CDR3 nucleotides are TGTGCCAGCAGTTACCCTAGCCGGGGGAATGAAAAACTGTTTTTT.